The 18 T cell receptor beta chains below were found in one sample sequenced in a study of cytomegalovirus exposure and HLA in healthy donors. 60 Vbeta and 13 Jbeta primers were used in PCR. The assay was immunoSEQ multiplex PCR, and TCRdb's table has in-frame clones only and misses some. The sample records 100,000 to 150,000 clones, 80% being singletons. Sequencing was performed on PBMCs. The source is a female donor in good health and CMV-seronegative.

This rearrangement joins TRBV11-3 to TRBJ2-5, with 9 nucleotides matching TRBD2. Per the germline V gene, CDR1 is SGHNT and CDR2 is YENEEA. This CDR3 has 15 residues. V was clipped by 3 bases and J by 0 bases; unmatched bases: 2. The CDR3 loop reads CASSLGLAHQETQYF. The CDR3, as DNA: TGTGCCAGCAGCTTGGGACTAGCCCACCAAGAGACCCAGTACTTC.

This chain links TRBV27 with TRBJ2-1; TRBD2 matches 8 bases. The CDR3 extends over 15 amino acids. Germline CDR1 and CDR2: MNHEY and SMNVEV (reference sequence). V lost 0 bases to trimming and J lost 8 bases; unmatched junction nucleotides: 6. The CDR3 sequence: CASSLSPGGVDEQFF. DNA for the CDR3: TGTGCCAGCAGTTTATCCCCGGGAGGGGTGGATGAGCAGTTCTTC.

This rearrangement joins TRBV11-3 to TRBJ2-1; D gene ambiguous. Trimming took 2 bases from V and 6 from J, leaving 5 bases between them. The germline CDR1 and CDR2 sequences are SGHNT and YENEEA. CDR3 length: 12 residues. CDR3 bases: TGTGCCAGCAGCTTAAACTTCAATGAGCAGTTCTTC. It specifies CASSLNFNEQFF.

CDR3 protein: CASSSSQVTGELFF. CDR3 DNA: TGCGCCAGCAGCTCGTCCCAGGTCACCGGGGAGCTGTTTTTT. V usage is TRBV5-1 and J usage is TRBJ2-2, with D hard to call. The CDR3 runs 14 residues. The V and J ends lost 3 bases and 4 bases respectively, with 10 bases between them. Germline V gene sequence: CDR1 SGHRS, CDR2 YFSETQ.

V gene TRBV19 combines with J gene TRBJ2-7, with 9 bases matching TRBD1. The CDR3 is made up of 14 amino acids. Germline CDR1 is LNHDA and CDR2 is SQIVND (reference sequence). J gave up 2 bases and V 8 bases, and 7 bases lay outside the gene matches. CDR3 loop: CASARTGVPYEQYF. In DNA, the CDR3 is TGTGCCAGTGCAAGGACAGGGGTCCCCTACGAGCAGTACTTC.

V gene TRBV30 combines with J gene TRBJ1-5, with a possible D match to TRBD1 (6 bases). The germline CDR1 and CDR2 sequences are GTSNPN and SVGIG (reference sequence). The V end lost 0 bases, the J end lost 5 bases, and 8 bases lay between the germline ends. The CDR3 is made up of 13 amino acids. CDR3 in amino acids: CAWSVGAHQPQHF. In DNA, the CDR3 is TGTGCCTGGAGTGTGGGGGCTCATCAGCCCCAGCATTTT.

This clone was detected only a few times. CDR3 residues: CAIRGGADTDTQYF. In nucleotides, the CDR3 is TGTGCCATCAGGGGAGGGGCAGACACAGATACGCAGTATTTT. The V call is TRBV10-3, the J call TRBJ2-3; 7 bases agree with TRBD2. Germline CDR1 reads ENHRY; CDR2 reads SYGVKD. CDR3 size: 14 residues. The V segment lost 6 bases and the J segment 2 bases; nucleotides outside the gene matches: 5.

This clone showed up just a few times. The chain is built from TRBV6-1 and TRBJ1-2, with 10 positions matching TRBD1. This CDR3 is 15 amino acids long. J gave up 2 bases and V 4 bases, and 4 bases lay outside the gene matches. In germline, CDR1 is MNHNS, CDR2 SASEGT. The CDR3 DNA sequence: TGTGCCAGCAGTGGACAGGGGGCGGGCAACTATGGCTACACCTTC. Its translation is CASSGQGAGNYGYTF.

The rearrangement links TRBV19 to TRBJ1-1; D not certain. This CDR3 has 14 residues. Looked up from germline, CDR1 is LNHDA and CDR2 is SQIVND (reference sequence). Trimming left V 3 bases short and J 5 bases short, with 13 bases between. This chain's CDR3 is CASSIALGRTEAFF. The CDR3 DNA reads TGTGCCAGTAGTATTGCCCTCGGGAGGACTGAAGCTTTCTTT.

This clone was seen a handful of times. The chain combines TRBV28 with TRBJ1-4; D is possibly TRBD1 (6 bases). The V end was cut by 3 bases, the J end by 5 bases, with 13 bases between. CDR1 is MDHEN, CDR2 SYDVKM, per germline. The CDR3 loop spans 15 amino acids. The CDR3 DNA reads TGTGCCAGCAGTTTGGTAGCAGGGGTGAATGAAAAACTGTTTTTT. Amino acid sequence: CASSLVAGVNEKLFF.

CDR3 residues: CASIQNSGANVLTF. DNA of the CDR3: TGTGCCAGTATACAGAACTCTGGGGCCAACGTCCTGACTTTC. This chain uses TRBV19 with TRBJ2-6; no clear D gene. Trimming cost V 7 bases and J 0 bases, with 7 bases left between them. The CDR3 has 14 amino acids. Per germline, CDR1 LNHDA and CDR2 SQIVND (reference sequence).

The sample holds one count of this clone. The V and J genes are TRBV28 and TRBJ1-5; unclear D gene. The CDR3 is 12 amino acids. With 4 bases removed from V and 8 bases from J, the gap between germline ends came to 9 bases. Germline V gene data show CDR1 as MDHEN and CDR2 as SYDVKM. The CDR3 region is CASSSPPKPQHF. The CDR3 nucleotides read TGTGCCAGCAGTTCCCCACCTAAGCCCCAGCATTTT.

This chain joins TRBV5-1 and TRBJ2-3; D might be TRBD1 (6 bases). CDR1 is SGHRS, CDR2 YFSETQ, per germline. The CDR3 runs 13 residues. V lost 5 bases, J lost 2 bases, and 9 bases lay in between. CDR3 sequence: CASRGADTDTQYF. As DNA, the CDR3 is TGCGCCAGCAGGGGGGCTGACACAGATACGCAGTATTTT. Complete variable domain (other parts from reference TRBV5-1 and TRBJ2-3): KAGVTQTPRYLIKTRGQQVTLSCSPISGHRSVSWYQQTPGQGLQFLFEYFSETQRNKGNFPGRFSGRQFSNSRSEMNVSTLELGDSALYLCASRGADTDTQYFGPGTRLTVL.

The CDR3 spells CASSVGGTSGETQYF. The CDR3 DNA sequence: TGTGCCAGCAGCGTAGGGGGTACGAGCGGCGAGACCCAGTACTTC. The chain combines TRBV9 with TRBJ2-5, with a possible D match to TRBD2 (5 bases). CDR1 SGDLS and CDR2 YYNGEE come from the germline V gene. Trimming shortened V by 0 bases and J by 5 bases, and 14 bases separated the two germline ends. The CDR3 totals 15 residues. Filled out from reference TRBV9 and TRBJ2-5, the complete variable domain reads DSGVTQTPKHLITATGQRVTLRCSPRSGDLSVYWYQQSLDQGLQFLIQYYNGEERAKGNILERFSAQQFPDLHSELNLSSLELGDSALYFCASSVGGTSGETQYFGPGTRLLVL.

On this clone: The germline gene is not matched at one end of the junction; a read error may be the cause. The V call is TRBV7-9, the J call TRBJ2-5; 8 nucleotides align to TRBD2. Germline CDR1 is SEHNR and CDR2 is FQNEAQ (reference sequence). This CDR3 comprises 18 residues. CDR3 loop: CSSSPGLGGAGDPETQYF. CDR3 sequence (DNA): TGTTCCAGCAGCCCAGGGCTGGGGGGAGCGGGAGACCCAGAGACCCAGTACTTC.

The chain carries TRBV2 and TRBJ2-7, with TRBD2 matching 7 bases. The CDR3 consists of 14 residues. CDR1 is SNHLY, CDR2 FYNNEI, per germline. The ends lost 7 bases at V and 0 bases at J; junction bases unmatched: 6. CDR3 region: CASKTRGFSYEQYF. CDR3 in DNA: TGTGCCAGCAAAACGCGGGGGTTCTCCTACGAGCAGTACTTC. Combining the CDR3 with reference TRBV2 and TRBJ2-7 gives the whole variable domain EPEVTQTPSHQVTQMGQEVILRCVPISNHLYFYWYRQILGQKVEFLVSFYNNEISEKSEIFDDQFSVERPDGSNFTLKIRSTKLEDSAMYFCASKTRGFSYEQYFGPGTRLTVT.

This chain links TRBV28 with TRBJ2-1; TRBD2 aligns across 7 bases. This CDR3 comprises 12 residues. Germline CDR1 reads MDHEN; CDR2 reads SYDVKM. With 3 bases clipped from V and 12 bases from J, the junction kept 5 bases outside the gene matches. CDR3 region: CASSLTSGAQFF. CDR3 nucleotide sequence: TGTGCCAGCAGTTTGACCAGCGGGGCGCAGTTCTTC.

V and J are TRBV27 and TRBJ2-7; D is possibly TRBD1 (6 bases). The CDR3 spans 15 residues. Germline values: CDR1 MNHEY, CDR2 SMNVEV (reference sequence). V dropped 7 bases and J dropped 6 bases, with 22 bases sitting between them. The CDR3 DNA reads TGTGCCAGCAACCGGGACAAAGGGCGCCCCTCCGAGCAGTACTTC. Residues: CASNRDKGRPSEQYF.